Each of the 26 T cell receptor beta chains below was sequenced from the same sample in a study of multiple sclerosis patients with progressive multifocal leukoencephalopathy. The sample's time point: before natalizumab initiation. Profiling relied on immunoSEQ multiplex PCR, and the TCRdb table lists in-frame clones only, not all of them. The sample comprises about 30,000 clones, about 91% of which are singletons, and less than 2% rests with the top ten. The sequencing sample was made of PBMCs. The receptor set was obtained from a man between 25 and 39 years old with multiple sclerosis.

The chain combines TRBV15 with TRBJ2-3, with a tentative D call TRBD2 (6 bases). V lost 0 bases and J 2 bases, leaving 15 bases between the germline ends. The CDR3 is 17 residues long. Per germline, CDR1 LNHNV and CDR2 YYDKDF (reference sequence). CDR3 protein: CATSRDRSSGFTDTQYF. Here the CDR3 DNA reads TGTGCCACCAGCAGAGATCGAAGTAGCGGATTCACAGATACGCAGTATTTT.

A remark on this clone: Other DNA sequences of this sample code for an identical CDR3. The genes are TRBV5-6 and TRBJ2-3; D ambiguous. Germline values: CDR1 SGHDT, CDR2 YYEEEE. This CDR3 comprises 11 residues. V lost 1 base and J lost 5, with 2 bases in between. This chain's CDR3 is CASSLRDTQYF. The CDR3, as DNA: TGTGCCAGCAGCTTGAGAGATACGCAGTATTTT.

This chain links TRBV19 with TRBJ2-1, with D maybe TRBD2 (6 bases). Trimming stripped 4 bases from V and 12 bases from J, with 13 bases between. CDR1 and CDR2 (germline): LNHDA, SQIVND (reference sequence). CDR3 length equals 12 residues. The CDR3 nucleotides are TGTGCCAGTAGTAACGGGAGACTAGGGCAGTTCTTC. This gives the protein CASSNGRLGQFF.

The chain combines TRBV19 with TRBJ2-5; TRBD2 agrees at 11 bases. The germline gives CDR1 LNHDA, CDR2 SQIVND (reference sequence). The V segment lost 5 bases and the J segment 2 bases; nucleotides outside the gene matches: 7. There are 16 residues in the CDR3. Here the CDR3 DNA reads TGTGCCAGTAGTTGGGGGGGACTAGCGGCTCAAGAGACCCAGTACTTC. Translation gives CASSWGGLAAQETQYF.

The V and J genes are TRBV30 and TRBJ1-5; D unclear. Germline CDR1 and CDR2: GTSNPN and SVGIG (reference sequence). V was shortened by 0 bases and J by 2 bases, with 5 bases between the two germline ends. CDR3 size: 13 residues. CDR3: CAWSVRGNQPQHF. The CDR3 bases are TGTGCCTGGAGTGTAAGGGGCAATCAGCCCCAGCATTTT.

J is TRBJ1-1 and V is TRBV29-1; D uncertain. The V gene lost 3 bases and the J gene lost 2 bases, with 10 bases spanning the gap. This CDR3 has 13 residues. Per germline, CDR1 SQVTM and CDR2 ANQGSEA. In DNA form, the CDR3 reads TGCAGCGTTGACACGACACCAAACACTGAAGCTTTCTTT. Protein: CSVDTTPNTEAFF.

This rearrangement joins TRBV7-2 to TRBJ1-2; the D gene is possibly TRBD1 (6 bases). The ends were cut back, 2 bases at V and 4 bases at J, with 11 bases in the middle. CDR1 is SGHTA and CDR2 is FQGNSA in the germline V gene. The CDR3 spans 14 residues. DNA for the CDR3: TGTGCCAGCAGCTTAATCCAGGGGACCTATGGCTACACCTTC. Translated, it gives CASSLIQGTYGYTF.

This chain joins TRBV7-2 and TRBJ1-2; 7 nucleotides align to TRBD1. Germline loops: CDR1 SGHTA, CDR2 FQGNSA. The junction had 12 bases not matched to a gene; V was cut back by 5 bases and J by 6 bases. This CDR3 is 15 amino acids long. The CDR3 DNA follows: TGTGCCAGCAGCCCACGACAGGGACGGAGCGATGGCTACACCTTC. Its protein is CASSPRQGRSDGYTF.

The gene calls are TRBV9 and TRBJ2-1; D ambiguous. Germline V gene sequence: CDR1 SGDLS, CDR2 YYNGEE. Trimming removed 4 bases at V and 0 bases at J, with 8 bases between. The CDR3 contains 14 residues. Written as DNA, the CDR3 is TGTGCCAGCAGCTACCGGGTCTCCTACAATGAGCAGTTCTTC. Translating gives CASSYRVSYNEQFF.

The chain employs TRBV6-6 and TRBJ2-7; D unclear. This CDR3 has 13 amino acids. The germline V and J ends were trimmed by 2 bases and 4 bases, with 9 bases remaining between them. Looked up from germline, CDR1 is MNHNY and CDR2 is SVGAGI (reference sequence). CDR3 nucleotides: TGTGCCAGCAGTTACCGGCCCATATACGAGCAGTACGTC. Its protein is CASSYRPIYEQYV.

This clone was counted once. The CDR3 sequence is CASSDRAGNYGYTF. CDR3 in DNA: TGTGCCAGCAGCGACAGGGCGGGGAACTATGGCTACACCTTC. The rearrangement links TRBV9 to TRBJ1-2; the D gene is possibly TRBD1 (6 bases). Germline V gene lookup returns CDR1 SGDLS and CDR2 YYNGEE. The CDR3 is 14 amino acids. The V gene lost 3 bases and the J gene lost 2 bases, with 11 bases spanning the gap. Looking up the rest from reference TRBV9 and TRBJ1-2 gives the full variable domain: DSGVTQTPKHLITATGQRVTLRCSPRSGDLSVYWYQQSLDQGLQFLIQYYNGEERAKGNILERFSAQQFPDLHSELNLSSLELGDSALYFCASSDRAGNYGYTFGSGTRLTVV.

The chain recombines TRBV4-1 with TRBJ2-1, with D maybe TRBD2 (5 bases). CDR1 is MGHRA and CDR2 is YSYEKL in the germline V gene. CDR3 length equals 14 residues. With 0 bases removed from V and 5 bases from J, the gap between germline ends came to 8 bases. This CDR3 is CASSQELRDNEQFF. The CDR3 DNA sequence: TGCGCCAGCAGCCAAGAGTTGAGGGACAATGAGCAGTTCTTC.

This sequence joins TRBV5-6 and TRBJ1-2; no clear D gene. The CDR3 has 12 residues. The V end lost 0 bases, the J end lost 8 bases, and 8 bases lay between the germline ends. Germline CDR1 is SGHDT and CDR2 is YYEEEE. As DNA, the CDR3 is TGTGCCAGCAGCTTGGAAGGTTTAGGCTACACCTTC. Amino acids: CASSLEGLGYTF.

In DNA, the CDR3 is TGTGCCAGCAGCGTATATCCAAGAGATGGCTACACCTTC. The encoded protein is CASSVYPRDGYTF. The chain uses TRBV9 and TRBJ1-2; D gene ambiguous. The CDR3 extends over 13 amino acids. Trimming stripped 1 base from V and 6 bases from J, with 10 bases between. Germline V gene sequence: CDR1 SGDLS, CDR2 YYNGEE.

The CDR3 spells CASSLAGTSGRYEQFF. In DNA form, the CDR3 reads TGTGCCAGCAGCTTAGCCGGGACTAGCGGTAGGTATGAGCAGTTCTTC. V usage is TRBV7-8 and J usage is TRBJ2-1; TRBD2 aligns across 11 bases. Trimming took 0 bases from V and 8 from J; bases not matched to a gene: 6. The germline gives CDR1 SGHVS, CDR2 FQNEAQ. CDR3 length equals 16 residues.

V gene TRBV27 combines with J gene TRBJ1-1; possibly TRBD1 for D (6 bases). Germline values: CDR1 MNHEY, CDR2 SMNVEV (reference sequence). The CDR3 has 15 amino acids. Trimming took off 6 bases at V and 5 bases at J, with 19 bases between the two ends. CDR3 residues: CASSWGGGGGTEAFF. Here the CDR3 DNA reads TGTGCCAGCAGCTGGGGTGGGGGAGGGGGTACTGAAGCTTTCTTT.

This clone was seen a handful of times. V is TRBV5-1 and J is TRBJ2-2, with 11 bases matching TRBD1. The CDR3 consists of 15 residues. CDR1 and CDR2 from the germline V gene are SGHRS and YFSETQ. V gave up 2 bases and J gave up 4 bases; unmatched junction bases: 1. The CDR3 is CASSFGQGATGELFF. Here the CDR3 DNA reads TGCGCCAGCAGCTTCGGACAGGGGGCCACCGGGGAGCTGTTTTTT.

The chain links TRBV25-1 to TRBJ2-7; 10 bases line up with TRBD1. Germline V lookup: CDR1 MGHDK, CDR2 SYGVNS. The CDR3 spans 15 residues. V shed 4 bases and J 1 base; nucleotides not matched to a gene: 4. CDR3 bases: TGTGCCAGCAGTGGAGGGACAGGGGCGTCCTACGAGCAGTACGTC. Protein sequence: CASSGGTGASYEQYV.

This clone was observed a few times. The chain links TRBV11-2 to TRBJ2-2, with TRBD1 matching over 7 bases. J lost 4 bases, V lost 5 bases, and 7 bases had no gene match. Germline V gene lookup returns CDR1 SGHAT and CDR2 FQNNGV. This CDR3 comprises 15 residues. CDR3 loop: CASSAGQVATGELFF. The CDR3 DNA is TGTGCCAGCAGCGCCGGACAGGTCGCCACCGGGGAGCTGTTTTTT. The full variable domain, in which reference TRBV11-2 and TRBJ2-2 provide the parts outside the CDR3, is EAGVAQSPRYKIIEKRQSVAFWCNPISGHATLYWYQQILGQGPKLLIQFQNNGVVDDSQLPKDRFSAERLKGVDSTLKIQPAKLEDSAVYLCASSAGQVATGELFFGEGSRLTVL.

J is TRBJ2-1 and V is TRBV11-3; the D gene is possibly TRBD1 (6 bases). CDR3 length: 14 amino acids. CDR1 is SGHNT and CDR2 is YENEEA in the germline V gene. Between the trimmed V and J ends, which lost 8 bases and 5 bases, there was a span of 16 bases. CDR3 loop: CASSQGGTHNEQFF. The CDR3 DNA follows: TGTGCCAGCTCCCAAGGGGGTACACACAATGAGCAGTTCTTC.

The chain combines TRBV19 with TRBJ2-3; TRBD2 might be the D (6 bases). Germline CDR1 and CDR2: LNHDA and SQIVND (reference sequence). CDR3 length: 17 residues. Trimming took off 1 base at V and 0 bases at J, with 14 bases between the two ends. The CDR3 DNA is TGTGCCAGTAGTATAGTCCCGGGAGCCTCTAGCACAGATACGCAGTATTTT. It specifies CASSIVPGASSTDTQYF.

This clone was counted once. The chain employs TRBV7-9 and TRBJ2-1; 8 bases map to TRBD2. Germline V gene lookup returns CDR1 SEHNR and CDR2 FQNEAQ (reference sequence). After removal of 0 bases from V and 7 bases from J, the junction contained 5 bases not matched to a gene. This CDR3 spans 15 amino acids. The CDR3 bases are TGTGCCAGCAGCTTAGCCCGACTAGCGATTAATGAGCAGTTCTTC. This translates into CASSLARLAINEQFF.

The chain recombines TRBV7-9 with TRBJ2-2; TRBD2 is a possible D gene (5 bases). This CDR3 is 17 amino acids long. The V gene's germline CDR1 is SEHNR and CDR2 FQNEAQ (reference sequence). The V end lost 4 bases, the J end lost 4 bases, and 19 bases lay between the germline ends. The CDR3 DNA reads TGTGCCAGCAGCTCAGCTTTGAGGGCTAGGATCACCGGGGAGCTGTTTTTT. Translation gives CASSSALRARITGELFF.

The rearrangement links TRBV2 to TRBJ1-1, with D perhaps TRBD1 (6 bases). The V gene lost 6 bases and the J gene lost 4 bases, with 15 bases spanning the gap. CDR1 is SNHLY and CDR2 is FYNNEI in the germline V gene. This CDR3 has 14 amino acids. CDR3 residues: CASRNRDVGTEAFF. CDR3 bases: TGTGCCAGCAGAAACAGGGACGTAGGCACTGAAGCTTTCTTT.

The chain joins TRBV5-1 to TRBJ2-7; 10 bases are shared with TRBD1. V dropped 4 bases and J dropped 2; count of bases not matched to a gene: 6. Per germline, CDR1 SGHRS and CDR2 YFSETQ. CDR3 size: 15 residues. CDR3 in DNA: TGCGCCAGCAGCCCGGGACAGGGGTTTCCCTACGAGCAGTACGTC. Protein sequence: CASSPGQGFPYEQYV.

The J gene is TRBJ2-7, the V gene TRBV25-1; D perhaps matches TRBD1 (6 bases). The CDR3 is made up of 16 amino acids. Germline-derived CDR1 and CDR2 are MGHDK and SYGVNS. V dropped 8 bases and J dropped 4 bases, with 24 bases sitting between them. The chain's CDR3 is CASLSRGSIRIYEQYV. CDR3 DNA sequence: TGTGCCAGCCTCAGCAGGGGCTCCATCCGAATTTACGAGCAGTACGTC.